The 6 T cell receptor beta chains below all came from one sample that was sequenced in a study of graft-versus-host responses after intestinal transplantation (TCRdb year 2021). The time point label, read with the paper, signifies: cells obtained before transplantation from donor or recipient. No antigens are known for them. Library prep was done by the immunoSEQ multiplex PCR assay. Here the immuneACCESS table is served through TCRdb, limited to in-frame sequences with V and J called. Missing clones are a known gap in these copies; in checked studies unresolved V genes cover under half, and the rest lacks a known reason. The sample table records around 90,000 clones; 85% to 95% of these occur just once. The ten largest clones add up to around 1.1% of the sample. The source was unstimulated CD8+ T cells sorted from spleen or lymph node cells, collected before transplant. The receptors shown here come from a human donor who was the organ donor for an intestinal transplant.

V and J are TRBV7-9 and TRBJ2-3; 9 positions agree with TRBD2. There are 17 residues in the CDR3. Per germline, CDR1 SEHNR and CDR2 FQNEAQ (reference sequence). J lost 0 bases, V lost 0 bases, and 4 bases had no gene match. DNA for the CDR3: TGTGCCAGCAGCTTAGCCTCTAGCGGGGCAAGCACAGATACGCAGTATTTT. This gives the protein CASSLASSGASTDTQYF.

The chain is built from TRBV19 and TRBJ1-1; 7 nucleotides match TRBD1. J lost 4 bases, V lost 5 bases, and 4 bases had no gene match. Germline CDR1 is LNHDA and CDR2 is SQIVND (reference sequence). The CDR3 covers 13 residues. This chain's CDR3 is CASSHGQATEAFF. The CDR3 DNA is TGTGCCAGTAGTCATGGACAGGCCACTGAAGCTTTCTTT. Complete variable domain (other parts from reference TRBV19 and TRBJ1-1): DGGITQSPKYLFRKEGQNVTLSCEQNLNHDAMYWYRQDPGQGLRLIYYSQIVNDFQKGDIAEGYSVSREKKESFPLTVTSAQKNPTAFYLCASSHGQATEAFFGQGTRLTVV.

The chain carries TRBV5-1 and TRBJ2-2; unclear D gene. The V end was cut by 3 bases, the J end by 6 bases, with 12 bases between. CDR1 SGHRS and CDR2 YFSETQ come from the germline V gene. The CDR3 runs to 14 residues. The CDR3 loop is CASSSSLVPGELFF. CDR3 bases: TGCGCCAGCAGCTCAAGCTTAGTGCCCGGGGAGCTGTTTTTT. The whole variable domain, filled in from reference TRBV5-1 and TRBJ2-2, reads KAGVTQTPRYLIKTRGQQVTLSCSPISGHRSVSWYQQTPGQGLQFLFEYFSETQRNKGNFPGRFSGRQFSNSRSEMNVSTLELGDSALYLCASSSSLVPGELFFGEGSRLTVL.

The V gene is TRBV16, the J gene TRBJ2-1; 13 positions match TRBD2. The CDR3 covers 16 residues. J gave up 9 bases and V 4 bases, and 9 bases lay outside the gene matches. Germline assignment: CDR1 KGHSY and CDR2 FQNENV. CDR3 bases: TGTGCCAGCAGCCCTACCGGGACTAGCGGGGTGTTTGAGCAGTTCTTC. Protein product: CASSPTGTSGVFEQFF.

The rearrangement joins TRBV11-2 to TRBJ2-7; TRBD1 is a possible D gene (5 bases). CDR1 and CDR2 from the germline V gene are SGHAT and FQNNGV. Trimming shortened V by 5 bases and J by 0 bases, and 17 bases separated the two germline ends. The CDR3 spans 16 residues. The CDR3 sequence: CASSPTRTLHSYEQYF. The CDR3 DNA reads TGTGCCAGCAGCCCTACCCGGACACTCCACTCCTACGAGCAGTACTTC. The complete variable domain, with remaining parts taken from reference TRBV11-2 and TRBJ2-7, reads EAGVAQSPRYKIIEKRQSVAFWCNPISGHATLYWYQQILGQGPKLLIQFQNNGVVDDSQLPKDRFSAERLKGVDSTLKIQPAKLEDSAVYLCASSPTRTLHSYEQYFGPGTRLTVT.

V gene TRBV28 combines with J gene TRBJ2-7; D ambiguous. The V end was cut by 1 base, the J end by 4 bases, with 5 bases between. The CDR3 sequence is 12 residues long. From germline, CDR1 is MDHEN and CDR2 SYDVKM. The CDR3 reads CASSLYTYEQYF. The CDR3 DNA reads TGTGCCAGCAGTTTATACACGTACGAGCAGTACTTC.